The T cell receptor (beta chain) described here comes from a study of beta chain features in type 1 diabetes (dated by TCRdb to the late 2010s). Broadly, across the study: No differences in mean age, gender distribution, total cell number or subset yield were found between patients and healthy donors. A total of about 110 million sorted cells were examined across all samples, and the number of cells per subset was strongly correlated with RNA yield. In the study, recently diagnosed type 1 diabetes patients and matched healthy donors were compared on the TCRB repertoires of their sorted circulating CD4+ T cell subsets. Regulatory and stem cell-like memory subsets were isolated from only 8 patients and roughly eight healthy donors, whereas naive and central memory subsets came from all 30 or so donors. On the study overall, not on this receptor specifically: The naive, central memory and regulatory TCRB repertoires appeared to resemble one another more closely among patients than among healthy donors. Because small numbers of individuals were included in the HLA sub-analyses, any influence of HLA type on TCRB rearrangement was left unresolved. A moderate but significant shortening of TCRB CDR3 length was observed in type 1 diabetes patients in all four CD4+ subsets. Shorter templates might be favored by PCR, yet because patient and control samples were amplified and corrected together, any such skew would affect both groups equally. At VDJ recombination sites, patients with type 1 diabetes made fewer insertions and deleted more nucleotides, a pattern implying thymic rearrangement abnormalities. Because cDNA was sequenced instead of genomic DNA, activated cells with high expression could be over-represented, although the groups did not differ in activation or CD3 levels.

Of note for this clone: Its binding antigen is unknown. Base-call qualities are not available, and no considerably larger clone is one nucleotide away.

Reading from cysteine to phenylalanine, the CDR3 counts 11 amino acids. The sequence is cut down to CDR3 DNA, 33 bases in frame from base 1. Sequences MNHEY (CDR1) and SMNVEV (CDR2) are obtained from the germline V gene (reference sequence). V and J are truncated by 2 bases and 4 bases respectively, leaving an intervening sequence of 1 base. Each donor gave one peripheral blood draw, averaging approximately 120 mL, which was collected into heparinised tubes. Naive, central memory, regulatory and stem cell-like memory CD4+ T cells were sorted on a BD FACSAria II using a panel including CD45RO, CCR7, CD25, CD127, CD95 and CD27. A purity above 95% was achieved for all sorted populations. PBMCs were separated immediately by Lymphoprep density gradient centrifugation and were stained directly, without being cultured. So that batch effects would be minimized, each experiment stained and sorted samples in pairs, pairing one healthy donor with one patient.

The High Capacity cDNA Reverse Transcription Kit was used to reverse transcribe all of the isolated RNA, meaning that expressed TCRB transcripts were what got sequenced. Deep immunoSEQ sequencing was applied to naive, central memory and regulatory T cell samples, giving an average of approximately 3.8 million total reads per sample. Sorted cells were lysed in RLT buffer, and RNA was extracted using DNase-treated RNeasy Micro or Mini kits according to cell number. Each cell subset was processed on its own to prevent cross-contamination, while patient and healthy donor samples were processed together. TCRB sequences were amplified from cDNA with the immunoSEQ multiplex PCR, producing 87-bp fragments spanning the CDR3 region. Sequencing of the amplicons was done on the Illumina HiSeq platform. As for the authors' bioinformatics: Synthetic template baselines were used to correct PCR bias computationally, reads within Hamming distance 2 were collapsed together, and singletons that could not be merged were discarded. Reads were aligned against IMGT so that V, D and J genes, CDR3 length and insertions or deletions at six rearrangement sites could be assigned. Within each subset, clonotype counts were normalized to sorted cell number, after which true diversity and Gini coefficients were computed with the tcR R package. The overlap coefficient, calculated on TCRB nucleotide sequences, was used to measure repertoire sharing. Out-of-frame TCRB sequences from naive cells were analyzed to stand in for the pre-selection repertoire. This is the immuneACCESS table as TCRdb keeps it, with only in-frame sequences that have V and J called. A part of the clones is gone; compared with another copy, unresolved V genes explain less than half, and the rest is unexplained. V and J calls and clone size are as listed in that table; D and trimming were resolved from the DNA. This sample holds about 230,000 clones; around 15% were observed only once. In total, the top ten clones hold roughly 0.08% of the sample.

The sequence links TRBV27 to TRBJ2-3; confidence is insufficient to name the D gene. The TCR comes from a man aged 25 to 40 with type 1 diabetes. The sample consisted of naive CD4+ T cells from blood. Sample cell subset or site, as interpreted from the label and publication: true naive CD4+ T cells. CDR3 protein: CASSLADTQYF. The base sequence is TGTGCCAGCAGTTTAGCAGATACGCAGTATTTT.